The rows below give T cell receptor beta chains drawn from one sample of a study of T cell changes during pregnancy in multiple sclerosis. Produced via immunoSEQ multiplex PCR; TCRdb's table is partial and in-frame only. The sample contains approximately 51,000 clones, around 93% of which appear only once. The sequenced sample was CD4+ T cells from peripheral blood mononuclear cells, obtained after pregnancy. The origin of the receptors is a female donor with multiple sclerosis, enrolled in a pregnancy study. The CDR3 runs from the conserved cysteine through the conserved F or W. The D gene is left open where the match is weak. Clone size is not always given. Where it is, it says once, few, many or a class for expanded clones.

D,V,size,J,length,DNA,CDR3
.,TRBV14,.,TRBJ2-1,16,TGTGCCAGCAGCCAAAAATCAGGATTGGACTACAATGAGCAGTTCTTC,CASSQKSGLDYNEQFF
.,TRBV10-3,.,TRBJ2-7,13,TGTGCCATCAGTGTACAGGCCTCCTACGAGCAGTACTTC,CAISVQASYEQYF
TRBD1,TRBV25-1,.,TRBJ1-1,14,TGTGCCAGCAGTGGGGGGACAGGGTTCGGTGAAGCTTTCTTT,CASSGGTGFGEAFF
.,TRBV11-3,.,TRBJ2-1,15,TGTGCCAGCAGCCCTGGACTCACCCCCTACAATGAGCAGTTCTTC,CASSPGLTPYNEQFF
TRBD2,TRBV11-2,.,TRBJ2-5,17,TGTGCCAGCAGTCCGGGACTAGCGGGAGGGGTTCAAGAGACCCAGTACTTC,CASSPGLAGGVQETQYF
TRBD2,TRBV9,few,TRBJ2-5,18,TGTGCCAGCAGCGTAGGAGGACTAGCGGGAGGGCCCGGAGAGACCCAGTACTTC,CASSVGGLAGGPGETQYF
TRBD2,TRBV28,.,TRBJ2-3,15,TGTGCCAGCAGTTTCTTAGCGGGAGGGGCAGATACGCAGTATTTT,CASSFLAGGADTQYF
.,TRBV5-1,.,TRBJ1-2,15,TGCGCCAGCAGCTACAGGGTCCGGGGAATGGATGGCTACACCTTC,CASSYRVRGMDGYTF
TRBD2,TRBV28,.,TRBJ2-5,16,TGTGCCAGCAGTTTGGCACTAGCGGGATTACAAGAGACCCAGTACTTC,CASSLALAGLQETQYF
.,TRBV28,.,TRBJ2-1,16,TGTGCCAGCAGTTTGCCGGTGGTGACTGTGTACAATGAGCAGTTCTTC,CASSLPVVTVYNEQFF